This TCR beta chain came from a study of cytomegalovirus exposure and HLA in healthy donors. Trimming cost V 6 bases and J 8 bases, with 11 bases left between them. This CDR3 is 12 amino acids long. Germline loops: CDR1 LNHDA, CDR2 SQIVND (reference sequence). Sequenced by immunoSEQ multiplex PCR; TCRdb stores in-frame clones only, minus some. The table includes roughly 260,000 clones, 90% detected once. The receptor was derived from a woman aged 18-35 years in good health and CMV-seronegative. V and J are TRBV19 and TRBJ2-1; no definite D call. The sample comprised PBMCs. The CDR3 spells CASSGLEDEQFF. CDR3 DNA sequence: TGTGCCAGTAGCGGGTTAGAAGATGAGCAGTTCTTC.